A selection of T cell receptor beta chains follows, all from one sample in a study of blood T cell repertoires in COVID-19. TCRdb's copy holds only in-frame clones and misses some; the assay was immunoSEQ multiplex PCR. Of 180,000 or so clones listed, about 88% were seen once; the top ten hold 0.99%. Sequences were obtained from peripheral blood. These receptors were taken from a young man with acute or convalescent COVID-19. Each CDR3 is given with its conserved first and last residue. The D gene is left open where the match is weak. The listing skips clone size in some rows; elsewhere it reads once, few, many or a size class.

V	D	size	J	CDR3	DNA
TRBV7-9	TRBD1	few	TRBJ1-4	CASSSGQGNEKLFF	TGTGCCAGCAGCTCGGGACAGGGAAATGAAAAACTGTTTTTT
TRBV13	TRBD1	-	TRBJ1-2	CASSLGTGGAYGYTF	TGTGCCAGCAGCTTGGGAACAGGGGGCGCCTATGGCTACACCTTC
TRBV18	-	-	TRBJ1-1	CASSPGTRGGTEAFF	TGTGCCAGCTCGCCTGGGACACGGGGTGGTACTGAAGCTTTCTTT
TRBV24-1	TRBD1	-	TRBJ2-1	CATSDPAGTENEQFF	TGTGCCACCAGTGATCCCGCCGGGACAGAAAATGAGCAGTTCTTC
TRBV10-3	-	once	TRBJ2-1	CAMSLGGNSYNEQFF	TGTGCCATGTCCCTGGGGGGAAATTCCTACAATGAGCAGTTCTTC
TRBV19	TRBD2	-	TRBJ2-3	CASISTSGPFDTQYF	TGTGCCAGCATATCGACTAGCGGGCCTTTCGATACGCAGTATTTT
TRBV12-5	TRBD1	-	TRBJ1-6	CASGPGQGRVLHF	TGTGCTAGTGGCCCCGGACAGGGGAGGGTCCTCCACTTT
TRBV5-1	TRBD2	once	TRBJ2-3	CASSPSGGADTQYF	TGCGCCAGCAGCCCTAGCGGCGGCGCAGATACGCAGTATTTT
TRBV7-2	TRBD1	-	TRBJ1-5	CASSHGDRGNQPQHF	TGTGCCAGCAGCCACGGCGACAGGGGGAATCAGCCCCAGCATTTT
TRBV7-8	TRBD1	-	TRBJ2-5	CASSLDRTGVQETQYF	TGTGCCAGCAGCTTAGATCGGACAGGCGTCCAAGAGACCCAGTACTTC
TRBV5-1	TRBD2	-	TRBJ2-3	CASSLRLAGFTDTQYF	TGCGCCAGCAGCTTGAGGCTAGCGGGGTTCACAGATACGCAGTATTTT
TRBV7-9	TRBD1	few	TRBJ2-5	CASSLDRGQETQYF	TGTGCCAGCAGCCTTGACAGGGGGCAAGAGACCCAGTACTTC
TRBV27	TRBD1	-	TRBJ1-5	CASSYSGGSQPQHF	TGTGCCAGCAGTTATTCAGGGGGCAGTCAGCCCCAGCATTTT
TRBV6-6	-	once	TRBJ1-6	CASSRTSGGFLNSPLHF	TGTGCCAGCAGTCGGACCTCGGGGGGCTTCCTTAATTCACCCCTCCACTTT
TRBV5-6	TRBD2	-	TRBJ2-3	CASTTTSPSDTQYF	TGTGCCAGCACCACGACTAGCCCCTCAGATACGCAGTATTTT
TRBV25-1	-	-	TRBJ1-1	CASRSDIEAFF	TGTGCCAGCAGGAGTGACATAGAGGCTTTCTTT
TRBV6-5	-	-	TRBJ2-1	CASSYSVGSEQFF	TGTGCCAGCAGTTACTCGGTGGGGAGTGAGCAGTTCTTC
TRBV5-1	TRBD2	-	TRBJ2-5	CASSSIGTSRETQYF	TGCGCCAGCAGCTCGATCGGGACTAGCCGAGAGACCCAGTACTTC
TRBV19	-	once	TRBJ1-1	CASSIGQANTEAFF	TGTGCCAGTAGTATAGGGCAGGCCAACACTGAAGCTTTCTTT
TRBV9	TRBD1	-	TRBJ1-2	CASSQDRRNYGYTF	TGTGCCAGCAGCCAGGACAGGAGGAACTATGGCTACACCTTC
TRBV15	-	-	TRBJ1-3	CATSRQGWGNTIYF	TGTGCCACCAGCAGACAGGGTTGGGGAAACACCATATATTTT
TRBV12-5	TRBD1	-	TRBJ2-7	CASGSQYSLRGHEQYF	TGTGCTAGTGGTTCCCAATACTCCCTGAGGGGGCACGAGCAGTACTTC
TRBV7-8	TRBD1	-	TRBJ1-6	CASSLSDRGNSPLHF	TGTGCCAGCAGCTTATCCGACAGGGGGAATTCACCCCTCCACTTT
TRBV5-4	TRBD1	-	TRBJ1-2	CASSLTPGQDYGYTF	TGTGCCAGCAGCCTCACTCCGGGACAGGACTATGGCTACACCTTC
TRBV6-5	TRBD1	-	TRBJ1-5	CASSLTGGQPQHF	TGTGCCAGCAGTCTAACAGGGGGTCAGCCCCAGCATTTT
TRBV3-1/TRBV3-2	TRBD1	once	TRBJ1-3	CASTEDRTYGNTIYF	TGTGCCAGCACCGAGGACAGGACCTACGGAAACACCATATATTTT
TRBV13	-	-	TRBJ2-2	CASARGVSYNTGELFF	TGTGCCAGCGCTAGGGGTGTTTCTTATAACACCGGGGAGCTGTTTTTT
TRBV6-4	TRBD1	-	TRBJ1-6	CASSDSTGDNSPLHF	TGTGCCAGCAGTGACTCAACAGGGGATAATTCACCCCTCCACTTT
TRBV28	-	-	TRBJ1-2	CASRARGGVLYGYTF	TGTGCCAGCAGAGCCCGAGGGGGGGTGCTCTATGGCTACACCTTC
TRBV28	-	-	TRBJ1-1	CASSPTWVNTEAFF	TGTGCCAGCAGCCCGACTTGGGTGAACACTGAAGCTTTCTTT
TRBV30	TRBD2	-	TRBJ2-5	CAWNSGGRETQYF	TGTGCCTGGAATAGCGGGGGACGGGAGACCCAGTACTTC
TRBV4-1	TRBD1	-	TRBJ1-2	CASSQEEGALYGYTF	TGCGCCAGCAGCCAAGAGGAGGGGGCGCTCTATGGCTACACCTTC
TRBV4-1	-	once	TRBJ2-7	CASSQDNEQYF	TGCGCCAGCAGCCAAGATAACGAGCAGTACTTC
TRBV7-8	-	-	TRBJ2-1	CASRLTSNSVSPRNEQFF	TGTGCCAGCAGGTTGACCTCGAATAGCGTTTCCCCTAGGAATGAGCAGTTCTTC
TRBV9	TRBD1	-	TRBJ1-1	CASSANTYRGTEAFF	TGTGCCAGCAGCGCGAACACTTACAGGGGGACTGAAGCTTTCTTT
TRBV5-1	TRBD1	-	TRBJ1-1	CASSLGQGNLGGAFF	TGCGCCAGCAGCTTGGGACAGGGGAATTTGGGAGGAGCTTTCTTT
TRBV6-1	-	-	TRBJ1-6	CASSEAGRARSPLHF	TGTGCCAGCAGTGAAGCAGGCAGGGCGCGCTCACCCCTCCACTTT
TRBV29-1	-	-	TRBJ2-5	CSGGQSAERYF	TGCAGCGGCGGACAGTCAGCCGAACGGTACTTC
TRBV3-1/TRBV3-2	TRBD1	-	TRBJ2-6	CASSQIQGARANVLTF	TGTGCCAGCAGCCAAATACAGGGGGCTAGGGCCAACGTCCTGACTTTC
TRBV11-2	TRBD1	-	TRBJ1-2	CASSAVAGGRGDGYTF	TGTGCCAGCAGCGCCGTTGCAGGGGGCAGGGGCGATGGCTACACCTTC
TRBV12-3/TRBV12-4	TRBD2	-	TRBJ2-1	CASSGLGSNEQFF	TGTGCCAGCAGCGGACTAGGATCCAATGAGCAGTTCTTC
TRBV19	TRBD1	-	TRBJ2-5	CASSTRDRQETQYF	TGTGCCAGTAGTACTCGGGACAGGCAAGAGACCCAGTACTTC
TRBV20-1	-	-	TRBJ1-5	CSASPPHNQPQHF	TGCAGTGCTAGTCCCCCCCACAATCAGCCCCAGCATTTT
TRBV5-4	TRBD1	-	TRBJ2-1	CASSEQGDFFGEQFF	TGTGCCAGCAGCGAACAGGGGGATTTCTTTGGTGAGCAGTTCTTC
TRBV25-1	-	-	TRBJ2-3	CASSEWGRITDTQYF	TGTGCCAGCAGTGAATGGGGCAGAATCACAGATACGCAGTATTTT
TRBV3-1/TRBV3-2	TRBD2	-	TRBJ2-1	CASSQVAGLAYNEQFF	TGTGCCAGCAGCCAAGTTGCCGGACTAGCCTACAATGAGCAGTTCTTC
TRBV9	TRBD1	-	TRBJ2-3	CASSEQGASTDTQYF	TGTGCCAGCAGTGAACAGGGGGCGAGCACAGATACGCAGTATTTT
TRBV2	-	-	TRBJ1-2	CASRQRQVANYGYTF	TGTGCCAGCCGACAACGACAGGTAGCTAACTATGGCTACACCTTC
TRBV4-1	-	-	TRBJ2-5	CASSRVGSQETQYF	TGCGCCAGCAGCCGAGTCGGGTCCCAAGAGACCCAGTACTTC
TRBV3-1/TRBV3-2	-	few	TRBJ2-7	CASSLERGGREQYF	TGTGCCAGCAGTCTAGAGAGGGGGGGGAGAGAGCAGTACTTC
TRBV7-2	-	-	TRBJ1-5	CASSLDHYQPQHF	TGTGCCAGCAGCTTAGACCACTACCAGCCCCAGCATTTT